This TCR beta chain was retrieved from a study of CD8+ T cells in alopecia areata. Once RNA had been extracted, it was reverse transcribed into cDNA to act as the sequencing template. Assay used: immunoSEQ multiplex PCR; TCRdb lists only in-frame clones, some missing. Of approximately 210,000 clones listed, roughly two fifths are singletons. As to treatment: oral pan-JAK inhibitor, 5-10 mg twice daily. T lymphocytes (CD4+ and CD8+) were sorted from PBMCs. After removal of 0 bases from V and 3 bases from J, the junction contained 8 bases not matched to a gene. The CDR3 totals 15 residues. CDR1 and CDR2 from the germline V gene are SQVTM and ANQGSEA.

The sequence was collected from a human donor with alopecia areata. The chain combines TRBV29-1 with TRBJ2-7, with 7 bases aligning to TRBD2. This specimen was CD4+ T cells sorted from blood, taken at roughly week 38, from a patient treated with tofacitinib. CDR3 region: CSVEDRLAGDYEQYF. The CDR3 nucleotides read TGCAGCGTTGAAGATCGTCTGGCGGGGGACTACGAGCAGTACTTC.